A selection of T cell receptor beta chains follows, all from one sample in a study of siplizumab effects on memory and regulatory T cells. Assay used: immunoSEQ multiplex PCR; TCRdb lists only in-frame clones, some missing. The profile shows around 78,000 clones, roughly 89% of them singletons. The specimen was CD8+ T cells sorted from blood. These receptor sequences come from a human donor in good health. Each CDR3 is given with its conserved first and last residue. D genes are given only for firm matches. Rows may omit the clone size; those that give it use once, few, many or a size class.

D gene | clone size | J gene | V gene | CDR3 protein | CDR3 DNA
TRBD1 | once | TRBJ2-7 | TRBV5-1 | CASSWGTGGSYEQYF | TGCGCCAGCAGCTGGGGGACAGGCGGCTCCTACGAGCAGTACTTC
. | . | TRBJ2-1 | TRBV7-9 | CASSFENFYNEQFF | TGTGCCAGCAGCTTCGAGAACTTCTACAATGAGCAGTTCTTC
. | . | TRBJ2-3 | TRBV4-1 | CASSQDPPQTQYF | TGCGCCAGCAGCCAAGATCCCCCACAGACGCAGTATTTT
TRBD2 | . | TRBJ2-1 | TRBV27 | CASSPQTRLAVYNEQFF | TGTGCCAGCAGTCCCCAGACCCGACTAGCGGTTTACAATGAGCAGTTCTTC
. | . | TRBJ1-1 | TRBV4-2 | CASTRHGGETEAFF | TGTGCCAGCACCAGACATGGAGGGGAAACTGAAGCTTTCTTT
. | . | TRBJ1-2 | TRBV27 | CASSLSRELLAGYTF | TGTGCCAGCAGTTTATCTAGGGAGCTCCTAGCCGGCTACACCTTC
. | once | TRBJ1-1 | TRBV27 | CASSPSVWGDTEAFF | TGTGCCAGCAGTCCCTCCGTGTGGGGAGACACTGAAGCTTTCTTT
TRBD2 | . | TRBJ2-1 | TRBV7-3 | CASSRTSGAYNEQFF | TGTGCCAGCAGTCGGACTAGCGGGGCCTACAATGAGCAGTTCTTC
. | . | TRBJ1-3 | TRBV5-1 | CASSPDLPDPGNTIYF | TGCGCCAGCAGCCCCGACTTACCCGATCCTGGAAACACCATATATTTT
TRBD2 | once | TRBJ2-1 | TRBV6-5 | CASSFAGNSGGGEQFF | TGTGCCAGCAGTTTTGCCGGAAACAGCGGGGGGGGTGAGCAGTTCTTC
TRBD1 | . | TRBJ2-3 | TRBV27 | CASSLSQGATTDTQYF | TGTGCCAGCAGTTTATCGCAGGGGGCGACCACAGATACGCAGTATTTT
TRBD1 | . | TRBJ1-2 | TRBV15 | CATSRVEGAGYGYTF | TGTGCCACCAGCAGAGTAGAGGGGGCAGGCTATGGCTACACCTTC
. | . | TRBJ2-6 | TRBV5-5 | CASSPDSGANVLTF | TGTGCCAGCAGCCCGGACTCTGGGGCCAACGTCCTGACTTTC
TRBD2 | . | TRBJ2-2 | TRBV14 | CASSLAGNTGELFF | TGTGCCAGCAGCCTAGCGGGGAACACCGGGGAGCTGTTTTTT
. | . | TRBJ2-2 | TRBV5-1 | CASSYGTSNTGELFF | TGCGCCAGCAGCTACGGGACATCCAACACCGGGGAGCTGTTTTTT
. | . | TRBJ2-7 | TRBV15 | CATSRDPGSSYEQYF | TGTGCCACCAGCAGAGATCCAGGGAGCTCCTACGAGCAGTACTTC
TRBD1 | . | TRBJ1-1 | TRBV6-5 | CASSYEQGAHTEAFF | TGTGCCAGCAGTTACGAACAGGGGGCCCACACTGAAGCTTTCTTT
. | . | TRBJ2-2 | TRBV27 | CASSLAANTGELFF | TGTGCCAGCAGTTTAGCCGCGAACACCGGGGAGCTGTTTTTT
. | once | TRBJ2-3 | TRBV7-9 | CASSFGQGSKDTQYF | TGTGCCAGCAGCTTCGGGCAGGGAAGTAAGGATACGCAGTATTTT
. | . | TRBJ1-1 | TRBV27 | CASSWTPSTEAFF | TGTGCCAGCAGTTGGACCCCATCCACTGAAGCTTTCTTT
TRBD2 | . | TRBJ2-3 | TRBV4-1 | CASSQEFGTTTDTQYF | TGCGCCAGCAGCCAAGAATTCGGGACTACCACAGATACGCAGTATTTT
. | . | TRBJ2-2 | TRBV5-1 | CASSVAVAYTGELFF | TGCGCCAGCAGCGTGGCCGTGGCCTACACCGGGGAGCTGTTTTTT
. | . | TRBJ2-5 | TRBV5-1 | CASSLEGLQETQYF | TGCGCCAGCAGCTTAGAAGGGCTCCAAGAGACCCAGTACTTC
. | . | TRBJ2-2 | TRBV27 | CASSLAAAGELFF | TGTGCCAGCAGCTTAGCGGCGGCCGGGGAGCTGTTTTTT
. | . | TRBJ2-5 | TRBV4-1 | CASSQVGQETQYF | TGCGCCAGCAGCCAAGTTGGACAAGAGACCCAGTACTTC
. | many | TRBJ1-2 | TRBV7-9 | CASSPTPHRDGYTF | TGTGCCAGCAGCCCTACCCCCCACAGGGATGGCTACACCTTC
TRBD1 | . | TRBJ2-2 | TRBV7-9 | CASSSVVGQGYTGELFF | TGTGCCAGCAGCTCAGTGGTAGGACAGGGCTACACCGGGGAGCTGTTTTTT
TRBD2 | . | TRBJ2-1 | TRBV7-6 | CASSQASQGSGGLHNEQFF | TGTGCCAGCAGCCAAGCCAGTCAGGGCAGCGGGGGACTGCACAATGAGCAGTTCTTC
TRBD1 | . | TRBJ2-5 | TRBV25-1 | CASSDRGGGETQYF | TGTGCCAGCAGTGATCGAGGGGGCGGGGAGACCCAGTACTTC
. | . | TRBJ2-7 | TRBV7-9 | CASSLAWGYEQYF | TGTGCCAGCAGCTTAGCGTGGGGGTACGAGCAGTACTTC